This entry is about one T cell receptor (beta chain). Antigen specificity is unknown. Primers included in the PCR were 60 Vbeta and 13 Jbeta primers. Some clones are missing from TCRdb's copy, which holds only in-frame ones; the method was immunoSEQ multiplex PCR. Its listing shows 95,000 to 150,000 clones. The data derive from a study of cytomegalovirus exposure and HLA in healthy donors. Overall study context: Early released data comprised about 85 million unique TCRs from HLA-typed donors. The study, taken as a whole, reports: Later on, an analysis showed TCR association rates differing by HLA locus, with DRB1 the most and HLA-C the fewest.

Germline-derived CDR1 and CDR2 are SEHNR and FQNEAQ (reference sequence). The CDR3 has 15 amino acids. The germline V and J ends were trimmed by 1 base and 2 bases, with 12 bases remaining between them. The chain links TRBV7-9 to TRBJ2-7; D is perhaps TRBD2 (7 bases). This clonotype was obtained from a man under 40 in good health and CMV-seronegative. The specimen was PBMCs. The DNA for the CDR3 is TGTGCCAGCAGCTTAGGGGGGGGCAGAGCCTACGAGCAGTACTTC. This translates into CASSLGGGRAYEQYF.